The TCR beta chain under discussion was sequenced for a study of blood T cells in healthy people across ages. The authors ran a second PCR of about 7 to 11 cycles using a sample-barcoded 5' primer and a J-beta primer mix. There were at least 3 million CDR3-containing paired-end reads obtained from each sample. TCRdb itself ran the 5' RACE reads through MiXCR, one entry per CDR3 protein. Among about 930,000 distinct CDR3 sequences, just under 30% were seen once, and the ten largest hold roughly 10%. V lost 1 base, J lost 11 bases, and 12 bases lay in between. Germline CDR1 and CDR2: MDHEN and SYDVKM. This CDR3 is built from 13 residues. The same specimen was also included in a second study, on T cells of mothers and their children. This second study says: Within related and unrelated pairs, thymic selection shapes TCR recombination output in a similar way.

The chain employs TRBV28 and TRBJ2-1; D uncertain. The specimen sequenced was blood. The receptor comes from a woman aged 40 to 50 in good health. Here the CDR3 DNA reads TGTGCCAGCAGTTTATCAGATACAATGAAGCAGTTCTTC. Encoded protein: CASSLSDTMKQFF.